These T cell receptor beta chains were read from a single sample in a study of cytomegalovirus exposure and HLA in healthy donors. Using immunoSEQ multiplex PCR, the repertoire was profiled, and TCRdb retains in-frame clones only, with some absent. The sample yields more than 140,000 clones, 77% seen once. The sample was PBMCs. These receptors were obtained from a female donor in good health and CMV-seronegative. Both conserved end residues are part of each CDR3. Each record gives: J gene, D gene, clone size, V gene, CDR3 DNA, CDR3 protein. The D gene is left open where the match is weak. Expanded clones get a size class; other rows say once, few or many, or leave the size out.

TRBJ2-2,TRBD1,NA,TRBV5-6,TGTGCCAGCAGCCCAGATGGACAGGGGTACACCGGGGAGCTGTTTTTT,CASSPDGQGYTGELFF
TRBJ2-1,TRBD1,NA,TRBV7-9,TGTTCCAGTATAACTCCACCATCCGGGACAGGGGGCGAAGATGAGCAGTTCTTC,CSSITPPSGTGGEDEQFF
TRBJ2-2,TRBD2,NA,TRBV7-2,TGTGCCAGCAGCCAGACTAGCGGGAGCAGCACCGGGGAGCTGTTTTTT,CASSQTSGSSTGELFF
TRBJ1-2,NA,NA,TRBV25-1,TGTGCCAGCAGTGAATCGAGCGGGACTTATGGCTACACCTTC,CASSESSGTYGYTF
TRBJ1-5,NA,NA,TRBV6-6,TGTGCCAGCAGTTACTCAGGCGGTGGACAGCCCCAGCATTTT,CASSYSGGGQPQHF
TRBJ1-1,NA,NA,TRBV7-3,TGTGCCAGCAGCCAAACGGGCCTCTTAGGGGGCACTGAAGCTTTCTTT,CASSQTGLLGGTEAFF
TRBJ1-1,NA,NA,TRBV10-1,TGCGCCAGCAGTGACCCCGGGAGGGGGACTGAAGCTTTCTTT,CASSDPGRGTEAFF
TRBJ2-2,NA,once,TRBV6-5,TGTGCCAGCAGTTACTATTCAGGGGATCGCGGGGAGCTGTTTTTT,CASSYYSGDRGELFF
TRBJ2-1,TRBD1,NA,TRBV5-6,TGTGCCAGCAGCAGACAGGGGAATGAGCAGTTCTTC,CASSRQGNEQFF
TRBJ1-4,NA,NA,TRBV5-1,TGCGCCAGCAGCTTGGAACAGAACTCTAATCCAACTAATGAAAAACTGTTTTTT,CASSLEQNSNPTNEKLFF
TRBJ2-7,NA,NA,TRBV7-9,TGTGCCAGCAGCGCAGACCCCACCGAGGTGATGTTC,CASSADPTEVMF
TRBJ1-4,TRBD1,NA,TRBV12-5,TGTGCTAGTGGTTTGGGGGACAGTGGTAATGAAAAACTGTTTTTT,CASGLGDSGNEKLFF
TRBJ2-1,TRBD2,NA,TRBV19,TGTGCCAGTACCGGGACTAGCATCAACAATGAGCAGTTCTTC,CASTGTSINNEQFF
TRBJ2-7,TRBD1,NA,TRBV5-1,TGCGCCAGCAGCTTGCTACAGACAGGGCACTACGAGCAGTACTTC,CASSLLQTGHYEQYF
TRBJ2-5,NA,NA,TRBV5-1,TGCGCCAGCAGCATATCGGTCCTCCAAGAGACCCAGTACTTC,CASSISVLQETQYF
TRBJ2-7,TRBD2,NA,TRBV6-6,TGTGCCAGCAGTTACTCGAGTAGCGGGAGCAACGAGCAGTACTTC,CASSYSSSGSNEQYF
TRBJ2-5,NA,NA,TRBV7-8,TGTGCCAGCAGCTTACTCGGGGAAGGGGAGACCCAGTACTTC,CASSLLGEGETQYF
TRBJ2-1,TRBD2,NA,TRBV14,TGTGCCAGCAGCCTAGCGGGGGGCCCAACGAACTACAATGAGCAGTTCTTC,CASSLAGGPTNYNEQFF
TRBJ2-7,TRBD1,few,TRBV7-9,TGTGCCAGCACCTCCCCGACAGGGTCAGACTACGAGCAGTACTTC,CASTSPTGSDYEQYF
TRBJ2-1,TRBD2,NA,TRBV10-2,TGCGCCAGCAGTCCATCCCTAGCGGCTCTCTACAATGAGCAGTTCTTC,CASSPSLAALYNEQFF
TRBJ2-7,NA,NA,TRBV5-4,TGTGCCAGCAGCTTGAATATTCTTGAGGGGGTCTCCTACGAGCAGTACTTC,CASSLNILEGVSYEQYF
TRBJ2-7,TRBD2,few,TRBV5-6,TGTGCCAGCAGCTTGATTAGCGGGAGCTCCTACGAGCAGTACTTC,CASSLISGSSYEQYF
TRBJ1-2,NA,NA,TRBV6-5,TGTGCCAGCAGCTTAGGGAGTAGGTATGGCTACACCTTC,CASSLGSRYGYTF
TRBJ2-3,NA,NA,TRBV29-1,TGCAGCGTTGACTACGCTAGGGGTACGCAGTATTTT,CSVDYARGTQYF
TRBJ2-7,NA,NA,TRBV6-1,TGTGCCAGCAAACTCCTCGAGTTCTCCTACGAGCAGTACTTC,CASKLLEFSYEQYF
TRBJ2-3,TRBD1,NA,TRBV6-6,TGTGCCAGCAGCGACCAGGGGGAAGGCACAGATACGCAGTATTTT,CASSDQGEGTDTQYF
TRBJ1-2,NA,NA,TRBV14,TGTGCCAGCAGCCACCTACAGGGTTGCAACTACACCTTC,CASSHLQGCNYTF
TRBJ1-1,TRBD1,NA,TRBV6-4,TGTGCCAGCAGTGAGACAGGGAAGGGTACTGAAGCTTTCTTT,CASSETGKGTEAFF
TRBJ2-3,TRBD2,few,TRBV5-5,TGTGCCAGCAGCCAGACCCTTAGCGGGAGAACGGATACGCAGTATTTT,CASSQTLSGRTDTQYF
TRBJ1-1,NA,once,TRBV5-1,TGCGCCAGCAGCCCAAGGACGGGAGCCCACACTGAAGCTTTCTTT,CASSPRTGAHTEAFF
TRBJ1-4,TRBD1,few,TRBV19,TGTGCCAGTAGTACCAGGGGGCGCGCTGAAAAACTGTTTTTT,CASSTRGRAEKLFF
TRBJ1-2,NA,NA,TRBV5-6,TGTGCCAGCAGCTTCGGGACAACCCTCGGGTATGGCTACACCTTC,CASSFGTTLGYGYTF
TRBJ1-1,NA,NA,TRBV25-1,TGTGCCAGCAGCCAGGGGAACACTGAAGCTTTCTTT,CASSQGNTEAFF
TRBJ2-3,TRBD2,NA,TRBV6-6,TGTGCCACTCCGGGGGTAGCGGGAGAACAAGATACGCAGTATTTT,CATPGVAGEQDTQYF
TRBJ1-1,NA,NA,TRBV4-1,TGCGCCAGCAGCCAGGATACAGTTAACACTGAAGCTTTCTTT,CASSQDTVNTEAFF
TRBJ2-7,NA,NA,TRBV7-9,TGTGCCAGCAGCTTAGGACAGGTCTACGAGCAGTACTTC,CASSLGQVYEQYF
TRBJ2-7,NA,once,TRBV28,TGTGCCAGCAGTTCCCAGTTCTACGAGCAGTACTTC,CASSSQFYEQYF
TRBJ2-5,NA,once,TRBV7-6,TGTGCCAGCAGCTTAAGGGGGTCGCGAAAAGAGACCCAGTACTTC,CASSLRGSRKETQYF
TRBJ1-4,NA,once,TRBV9,TGTGCCAGCAGCGTAGCCCAGTACCCTAATGAAAAACTGTTTTTT,CASSVAQYPNEKLFF
TRBJ2-7,NA,NA,TRBV6-5,TGTGCCAGCAGGGCCGGGGGCGAGCAGTACTTC,CASRAGGEQYF
TRBJ1-5,TRBD1,NA,TRBV6-1,TGTGCCAGCAGTGACCGCGGGGGGGGCAGGGGGCAGCCCCAGCATTTT,CASSDRGGGRGQPQHF
TRBJ2-7,TRBD2,few,TRBV7-3,TGTGCCAGCAGCTCCCGTAGCGGGTTGGCGTACGAGCAGTACTTC,CASSSRSGLAYEQYF
TRBJ2-1,TRBD2,few,TRBV7-3,TGTGCCAGCAGCTTAAGACCTAGCGGGGGGGCCTCTAGCTCCTACAATGAGCAGTTCTTC,CASSLRPSGGASSSYNEQFF
TRBJ2-7,NA,NA,TRBV13,TGTGCCAGCAGCCTACGGGACTCCCCGAAGTACTACGAGCAGTACTTC,CASSLRDSPKYYEQYF
TRBJ1-6,NA,NA,TRBV7-6,TGTGCCAGCAGCCTAAGTTGGGCTAATTCACCCCTCCACTTT,CASSLSWANSPLHF
TRBJ2-1,TRBD2,NA,TRBV28,TGTGCCAGCAGGATACTAGCGGGAGAGGGAGGGGAGCAGTTCTTC,CASRILAGEGGEQFF
TRBJ1-1,TRBD1,NA,TRBV18,TGTGCCAGCTCCCAGTCGGGACAGGGAAAGACTGAAGCTTTCTTT,CASSQSGQGKTEAFF
TRBJ2-3,NA,NA,TRBV7-3,TGTGCCAGCCAGGGACGGGGGGCTAGCACAGATACGCAGTATTTT,CASQGRGASTDTQYF
TRBJ2-5,NA,NA,TRBV7-8,TGTGCCAGCAGCTTCCGAGGGGCACAGGGAGAGACCCAGTACTTC,CASSFRGAQGETQYF
TRBJ2-1,NA,NA,TRBV9,TGTGCCAGCAGCACAGGTCCAAGACGGTTCTTC,CASSTGPRRFF
TRBJ2-2,NA,NA,TRBV9,TGTGCCAGCAGCTACCGCCCATCCAGGGATCCCACCGGGGAGCTGTTTTTT,CASSYRPSRDPTGELFF